The sample holds many counts of the clone carrying this TCR beta chain. Unique molecular identifiers featured in how the TCRbeta library was prepared. TCRdb re-called the PCR reads with MiXCR, one entry per CDR3 protein. Of 150,000 to 250,000 distinct CDR3 sequences in the sample, about 14% were seen once. This record comes from a study of T-cell reconstitution after alpha-beta-depleted transplantation in children. Trimming at V came to 4 bases and at J to 4 bases, leaving 14 bases not matched to a gene. This CDR3 is 18 amino acids long. Germline V gene data show CDR1 as SGHRS and CDR2 as YFSETQ. The specimen was PBMCs from the stem cell graft donor, collected from the stem cell graft. This TCR came from a human donor who donated a stem cell graft to a child with acute lymphoblastic leukemia. The J gene is TRBJ2-3, the V gene TRBV5-1; 11 positions match TRBD2. DNA for the CDR3: TGCGCCAGCAGCCCCCGGACTAGCGGGCGCCTGACCCCAGATACGCAGTATTTT. It specifies CASSPRTSGRLTPDTQYF.